This T cell receptor beta chain was sequenced during a study of technical replicates of blood from four donors. This CDR3 spans 17 amino acids. Germline V CDR1 and CDR2: SGHDN, FVKESK. V lost 4 bases to trimming and J lost 4 bases, with 22 bases between them. This clone has just one count. Measured with immunoSEQ multiplex PCR; TCRdb has only the in-frame clones, and not every one. The sample contains some 100,000 clones, around 96% of which appear only once. The clonotype originates from a human donor in good health. Sequenced input: T cells isolated from PBMCs. The chain has TRBV14 and TRBJ2-5; D perhaps matches TRBD2 (6 bases). The CDR3, as DNA: TGTGCCAGCAGCCTGACGGGGGTCGGAGTGGAAAGAGAGACCCAGTACTTC. This gives the protein CASSLTGVGVERETQYF.